This TCR beta chain emerged from a study of CD8 T cells in Susac syndrome. Study context: Patients with Susac syndrome were, at the time of blood collection, therapy-naive, maintained on corticosteroids, or maintained on intravenous immunoglobulin alone.

In germline, CDR1 is MDHEN, CDR2 SYDVKM. V lost 1 base and J 6 bases, leaving 8 bases between the germline ends. This CDR3 is 13 amino acids long. Random hexamers were used to reverse transcribe 0.5 to 1 ug of RNA. The TCR beta CDR3 was amplified by immunoSEQ multiplex PCR across 54 Vbeta, 13 Jbeta. MiXCR, applied by TCRdb to the immunoSEQ multiplex PCR reads, yields one record per CDR3 protein. The sample records some 77,000 distinct CDR3 sequences, about 93% being singletons. It was negative isolation that provided the CD8+ and CD4+ T cells, whereas TEMRA cells were enriched by FACS. Sequencing used CD4+ T cells from PBMCs. The genes are TRBV28 and TRBJ2-3; unclear D gene. The TCR was taken from a human donor with Susac syndrome. CDR3 sequence (DNA): TGTGCCAGCAGTTTATCCACTCCTGATACGCAGTATTTT. It yields the protein CASSLSTPDTQYF.